This is a list of T cell receptor beta chains from one sample in a study of Ad26.COV2.S vaccination and SARS-CoV-2 variants. Libraries were prepared by immunoSEQ multiplex PCR; TCRdb keeps only in-frame clonotypes and omits some of them. The sample carries roughly 400,000 clones, roughly 88% recorded once. The sequenced sample was peripheral blood, obtained in a trial of Ad26.COV2.S vaccine versus placebo. These TCRs come from a person aged 18 to 65 who received the Ad26.COV2.S COVID-19 vaccine or a placebo. Each CDR3 is given without its conserved first and last residue. Fields, in order: CDR3 protein, V gene, J gene, CDR3 length.

CDR3: ASSSYDRGRGGYT; V: TRBV27; J: TRBJ1-2; length: 13
CDR3: ASSFAGAGKGYQPQH; V: TRBV5-6; J: TRBJ1-5; length: 15
CDR3: ASSQVSGGNQPQH; V: TRBV3-1/TRBV3-2; J: TRBJ1-5; length: 13
CDR3: AWSSTLNTEAF; V: TRBV30; J: TRBJ1-1; length: 11
CDR3: ASMYRGTGGTQY; V: TRBV27; J: TRBJ2-5; length: 12
CDR3: ASSHLRGRREVENEQF; V: TRBV7-2; J: TRBJ2-1; length: 16
CDR3: ASSSGQGILETQY; V: TRBV5-1; J: TRBJ2-5; length: 13
CDR3: ATSDLEGGRAIDTQY; V: TRBV24-1; J: TRBJ2-3; length: 15
CDR3: ASSDGGAGDTQY; V: TRBV9; J: TRBJ2-3; length: 12
CDR3: ASSSQGEGPYRYEQY; V: TRBV5-1; J: TRBJ2-7; length: 15